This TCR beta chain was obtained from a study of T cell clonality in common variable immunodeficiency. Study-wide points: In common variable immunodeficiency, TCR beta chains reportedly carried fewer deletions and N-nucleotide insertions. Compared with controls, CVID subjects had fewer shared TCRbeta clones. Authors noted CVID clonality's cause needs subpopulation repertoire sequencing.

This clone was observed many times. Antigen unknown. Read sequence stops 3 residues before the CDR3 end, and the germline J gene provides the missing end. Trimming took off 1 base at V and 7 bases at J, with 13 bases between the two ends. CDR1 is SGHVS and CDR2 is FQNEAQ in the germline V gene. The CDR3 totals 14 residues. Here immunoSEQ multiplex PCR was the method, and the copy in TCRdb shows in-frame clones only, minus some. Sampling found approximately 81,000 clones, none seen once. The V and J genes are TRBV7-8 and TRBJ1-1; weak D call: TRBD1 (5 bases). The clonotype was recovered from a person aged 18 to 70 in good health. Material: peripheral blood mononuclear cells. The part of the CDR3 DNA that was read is TGTGCCAGCAGCTTAGTCGGGGGAGGGATTGAA. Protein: CASSLVGGGIE. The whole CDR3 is CASSLVGGGIEAFF.